This entry lists 11 T cell receptor beta chains sequenced from one sample in a study of CD8+CD57+ T cells in acquired aplastic anemia. Individuals selected for sequencing had exhibited CD8+CD57+ cell expansion on flow cytometry. Investigators profiled TCR beta VDJ and CDR3 from genomic DNA template. Each CDR3 protein gets one entry after TCRdb re-called the reads with MiXCR. The repertoire includes under 350,000 distinct CDR3 sequences, about 50% of them detected once, and around 1.3% sits in the top ten. The sequencing input was sorted CD4+, CD8+, or CD8+CD57+ T cells (not recorded which) from PBMCs. The receptors were sampled from a human donor with aplastic anemia.

This rearrangement joins TRBV2 to TRBJ2-7; 7 nucleotides line up with TRBD2. This CDR3 region has 15 residues. Germline lookup yields CDR1 SNHLY and CDR2 FYNNEI. The CDR3 protein is CARDASSGRFYEQYF. The CDR3 DNA follows: TGTGCTAGAGATGCTTCTAGCGGTAGGTTCTACGAGCAGTACTTC.

The chain links TRBV4-3 to TRBJ1-6; 7 bases map to TRBD1. Germline V lookup: CDR1 LGHNA, CDR2 YSLEER. V was clipped by 4 bases and J by 12 bases; unmatched bases: 15. CDR3 length equals 16 residues. Here the CDR3 DNA reads TGCGCCAGCAGCCCCAAGGCGGCAGGGGGTTTCGTACCCCTCCACTTT. It yields the protein CASSPKAAGGFVPLHF.

This clonotype was seen a single time. This rearrangement joins TRBV9 to TRBJ1-3; D is ambiguous. The CDR3 extends over 13 amino acids. V was cut by 3 bases and J by 4 bases, with 8 bases left in between. Germline CDR1 and CDR2: SGDLS and YYNGEE. Here the CDR3 reads CASSASGGNTIYF. CDR3 DNA: TGTGCCAGCAGCGCATCGGGAGGAAACACCATATATTTT.

This clonotype came up many times. V is TRBV2 and J is TRBJ2-5, with D possibly matching TRBD1 (6 bases). Trimming removed 4 bases at V and 12 bases at J, with 12 bases between. The CDR3 runs 11 residues. Germline lookup yields CDR1 SNHLY and CDR2 FYNNEI. The CDR3 is CASSVDRNKYF. CDR3 bases: TGTGCCAGCAGTGTCGACAGGAACAAGTACTTC.

Remarks on this clonotype: A single base separates this from a much larger clone, so it may be a read error. The genes are TRBV6-5 and TRBJ2-3; TRBD1 agrees at 10 bases. The closer fit of TRBJ1-5 to the DNA end suggests the J call may be wrong. Germline assignment: CDR1 MNHEY and CDR2 SVGAGI. This CDR3 contains 15 residues. The CDR3 DNA reads TGTGCCAGCAGGCAGGGACAGGGGTACGCAGATACGCAGCATTTT. As protein: CASRQGQGYADTQHF.

CDR3 in amino acids: CASGLTGGTPYEQYF. CDR3 in DNA: TGTGCCAGCGGATTGACAGGGGGTACTCCCTACGAGCAGTACTTC. This rearrangement joins TRBV2 to TRBJ2-7; 9 positions agree with TRBD1. The CDR3 has 15 amino acids. Trimming at V came to 8 bases and at J to 2 bases, leaving 10 bases not matched to a gene. CDR1 and CDR2 from the germline V gene are SNHLY and FYNNEI. The variable domain in full, completed from reference TRBV2 and TRBJ2-7, reads EPEVTQTPSHQVTQMGQEVILRCVPISNHLYFYWYRQILGQKVEFLVSFYNNEISEKSEIFDDQFSVERPDGSNFTLKIRSTKLEDSAMYFCASGLTGGTPYEQYFGPGTRLTVT.

The chain couples TRBV2 to TRBJ2-3; TRBD1 aligns across 7 bases. This CDR3 is built from 18 residues. V was pared by 6 bases and J by 2 bases, with 17 bases of the junction left unmatched. Germline V gives CDR1 SNHLY, CDR2 FYNNEI. The CDR3 region has the DNA TGTGCCAGCAGCCGTGAGGGGCCTGACAGGGTCCCCACAGATACGCAGTATTTT. This encodes CASSREGPDRVPTDTQYF.

This sequence joins TRBV7-6 and TRBJ2-7, with a weak D call TRBD1 (5 bases). Trimming took 3 bases from V and 2 from J, leaving 14 bases between them. This CDR3 comprises 15 residues. Germline V CDR1 and CDR2: SGHVS, FNYEAQ. Here the CDR3 DNA reads TGTGCCAGCAGCTTTAGATTAGGGGCCACCTACGAGCAGTACTTC. Residues: CASSFRLGATYEQYF.

The table lists this clonotype with many counts. This chain uses TRBV3-1 with TRBJ2-3, with 15 positions matching TRBD2. Germline CDR1 and CDR2: LGHDT and YNNKEL (reference sequence). V shed 4 bases, J shed 4 bases, and the junction held 0 bases outside the gene matches. CDR3 length: 15 residues. CDR3 nucleotides: TGTGCCAGCAGCCGGACTAGCGGGGGGGCAGATACGCAGTATTTT. Translation gives CASSRTSGGADTQYF.

The rearrangement links TRBV10-3 to TRBJ1-4; D might be TRBD1 (5 bases). Germline lookup yields CDR1 ENHRY and CDR2 SYGVKD. This CDR3 is 11 amino acids long. Trimming shortened V by 10 bases and J by 8 bases, and 11 bases separated the two germline ends. The CDR3 nucleotides read TGTGCCACCTGGGAGGGGGAAAAACTGTTTTTT. This translates into CATWEGEKLFF.

Only a few counts were recorded for this clonotype. The CDR3 DNA sequence: TGTGCCGTGACGGGGCTGAACACCGGGGAGCTGTTTTTT. Residues: CAVTGLNTGELFF. The chain is built from TRBV10-3 and TRBJ2-2, with D perhaps being TRBD1 or TRBD2 (5 bases each). CDR3 size: 13 residues. Trimming left V 11 bases short and J 1 base short, with 11 bases between. In germline, CDR1 is ENHRY, CDR2 SYGVKD.